The 8 T cell receptor beta chains below all came from one sample that was sequenced in a study of cytomegalovirus exposure and HLA in healthy donors. PCR amplification relied on 60 Vbeta primers (plus 13 Jbeta primers). Produced via immunoSEQ multiplex PCR; TCRdb's table is partial and in-frame only. The top ten clones hold around 2% of a sample with about 170,000 clones, roughly four fifths of them seen once. Input material: PBMCs. The source is a woman in her thirties in good health and CMV-seropositive.

The chain joins TRBV29-1 to TRBJ1-2; D gene ambiguous. The V end lost 6 bases, the J end lost 4 bases, and 15 bases lay between the germline ends. Germline V gives CDR1 SQVTM, CDR2 ANQGSEA. This CDR3 spans 13 amino acids. The CDR3 coding sequence is TGCAGCGTCGGAGGAGATCTCCTCTATGGCTACACCTTC. Amino acids: CSVGGDLLYGYTF.

This clone was observed a few times. CDR3: CASSYDRRVANYGYTF. CDR3 sequence (DNA): TGTGCCAGCAGTTACGACAGACGAGTCGCTAACTATGGCTACACCTTC. The chain carries TRBV6-6 and TRBJ1-2; D perhaps matches TRBD1 (5 bases). V lost 2 bases, J lost 0 bases, and 13 bases lay in between. This CDR3 has 16 amino acids. The germline CDR1 and CDR2 sequences are MNHNY and SVGAGI (reference sequence).

The rearrangement links TRBV5-1 to TRBJ2-5; TRBD1 matches at 7 bases. V was clipped by 3 bases and J by 0 bases; unmatched bases: 5. There are 15 residues in the CDR3. Germline assignment: CDR1 SGHRS and CDR2 YFSETQ. The CDR3: CASSSKTGDQETQYF. The CDR3 coding sequence is TGCGCCAGCAGCTCCAAAACAGGGGACCAAGAGACCCAGTACTTC.

This rearrangement joins TRBV6-6 to TRBJ2-5; 8 bases are a match to TRBD1. The closer fit of TRBJ2-7 to the DNA end suggests the J call may be wrong. Germline assignment: CDR1 MNHNY and CDR2 SVGAGI (reference sequence). CDR3 length: 16 residues. In DNA form, the CDR3 reads TGTGCCAGCAGTTCCACCGACAGGGGTAGAACCTACGAGCAGTACTTC. Amino acids: CASSSTDRGRTYEQYF.

This chain connects TRBV13 to TRBJ2-7; the D gene is possibly TRBD1 (6 bases). V shed 5 bases and J shed 6 bases, with 20 bases lying between them. CDR1 is PRHDT and CDR2 is FYEKMQ in the germline V gene (reference sequence). The CDR3 loop spans 15 amino acids. The CDR3 spells CASSDSTGLGSEQYF. The DNA for the CDR3 is TGTGCCAGCAGCGATTCTACAGGGTTGGGTAGCGAGCAGTACTTC.

This clone appeared a few times. The chain uses TRBV25-1 and TRBJ1-1; 7 bases are shared with TRBD1. In germline, CDR1 is MGHDK, CDR2 SYGVNS. V shed 4 bases, J shed 9 bases, and the junction held 8 bases outside the gene matches. The CDR3 is made up of 13 amino acids. CDR3 in amino acids: CASSVGGQTKAFF. The CDR3 coding sequence is TGTGCCAGCAGTGTCGGGGGACAGACTAAAGCTTTCTTT.

The chain links TRBV2 to TRBJ2-7; 7 nucleotides agree with TRBD1. Germline CDR1 is SNHLY and CDR2 is FYNNEI. The CDR3 covers 14 residues. V shed 2 bases, J shed 3 bases, and the junction held 4 bases outside the gene matches. The CDR3 sequence: CASSENRGYYEQYF. CDR3 DNA sequence: TGTGCCAGCAGTGAAAACAGGGGCTACTACGAGCAGTACTTC.

In its sample, this clone was seen once. This chain links TRBV6-5 with TRBJ2-5; the D gene is possibly TRBD1 (5 bases). The DNA end is more similar to TRBJ2-7, so the J call may be wrong. In germline, CDR1 is MNHEY, CDR2 SVGAGI. The CDR3 runs 13 residues. DNA of the CDR3: TGTGCCAGCAGCCGACAGACCGCCTACGAGCAGTACTTC. Translated, it gives CASSRQTAYEQYF.